This entry lists 27 T cell receptor beta chains sequenced from one sample in a study of cytotoxic CD8 clonotypes in ibrutinib-treated CLL. The method was immunoSEQ multiplex PCR; TCRdb's version includes in-frame clones alone and lacks a portion of them. The data show some 200,000 clones, roughly 79% seen once. Material: PBMCs, obtained after 12 months of ibrutinib treatment. Source of these receptors: a human donor with chronic lymphocytic leukemia.

The chain has TRBV7-3 and TRBJ2-5; 8 nucleotides align to TRBD2. The V segment lost 7 bases and the J segment 0 bases; nucleotides outside the gene matches: 4. The CDR3 consists of 14 residues. Germline values: CDR1 SGHTA, CDR2 FQGTGA. This CDR3 reads CASNGGGYQETQYF. The CDR3 coding sequence is TGTGCCAGCAATGGCGGGGGGTACCAAGAGACCCAGTACTTC.

The chain recombines TRBV9 with TRBJ1-1; the match to TRBD1 covers 8 bases. The CDR3 is 16 amino acids. V was pared by 3 bases and J by 2 bases, with 9 bases of the junction left unmatched. Looked up from germline, CDR1 is SGDLS and CDR2 is YYNGEE. DNA of the CDR3: TGTGCCAGCAGCGACAGGACAGGGCAGTTTAACACTGAAGCTTTCTTT. Its translation is CASSDRTGQFNTEAFF.

The chain employs TRBV10-3 and TRBJ2-5, with TRBD1 as a possible D gene (5 bases). Germline CDR1 reads ENHRY; CDR2 reads SYGVKD. The V end lost 3 bases, the J end lost 2 bases, and 16 bases lay between the germline ends. This CDR3 spans 16 amino acids. The CDR3 sequence is CAISERKGLGQETQYF. The CDR3 DNA reads as TGTGCCATCAGTGAAAGAAAGGGGCTGGGGCAAGAGACCCAGTACTTC.

This clone was detected a few times. The rearrangement uses TRBV2 and TRBJ2-1, with D perhaps matching TRBD2 (5 bases). CDR1 and CDR2 (germline): SNHLY, FYNNEI. Trimming removed 6 bases at V and 2 bases at J, with 11 bases between. The CDR3 totals 14 residues. CDR3 region: CASRDSVTYNEQFF. The DNA for the CDR3 is TGTGCCAGCAGGGATAGCGTTACCTACAATGAGCAGTTCTTC.

The chain links TRBV19 to TRBJ1-6; D is unresolved. The CDR3 runs 13 residues. V lost 8 bases, J lost 5 bases, and 10 bases lay in between. CDR1 LNHDA and CDR2 SQIVND come from the germline V gene (reference sequence). DNA of the CDR3: TGTGCCAGTCTCGGGGTTCATAATTCACCCCTCCACTTT. As protein: CASLGVHNSPLHF. Together with reference TRBV19 and TRBJ1-6, the CDR3 gives the full variable domain: DGGITQSPKYLFRKEGQNVTLSCEQNLNHDAMYWYRQDPGQGLRLIYYSQIVNDFQKGDIAEGYSVSREKKESFPLTVTSAQKNPTAFYLCASLGVHNSPLHFGNGTRLTVT.

The chain couples TRBV19 to TRBJ1-2; no clear D. Germline V gene sequence: CDR1 LNHDA, CDR2 SQIVND (reference sequence). V gave up 8 bases and J gave up 1 base, with 8 bases separating them. This CDR3 contains 12 residues. As DNA, the CDR3 is TGTGCCAGTGAGCGGGATAACTATGGCTACACCTTC. Protein sequence: CASERDNYGYTF.

This chain uses TRBV5-1 with TRBJ2-5; possibly TRBD1 or TRBD2 for D (6 bases each). This CDR3 spans 15 amino acids. Trimming left V 4 bases short and J 5 bases short, with 18 bases between. From germline, CDR1 is SGHRS and CDR2 YFSETQ. CDR3 in amino acids: CASSPTGTRGETQYF. The CDR3 nucleotides read TGCGCCAGCAGCCCCACAGGGACTCGCGGGGAGACCCAGTACTTC.

The V gene is TRBV5-1, the J gene TRBJ1-1; D is perhaps TRBD1 (5 bases). Trimming shortened V by 2 bases and J by 3 bases, and 11 bases separated the two germline ends. This CDR3 has 14 amino acids. Germline V lookup: CDR1 SGHRS, CDR2 YFSETQ. The CDR3 region is CASSFRQGDTEAFF. CDR3 DNA sequence: TGCGCCAGCAGCTTTCGACAAGGGGACACTGAAGCTTTCTTT.

The V call is TRBV7-6, the J call TRBJ1-1, with 10 bases identical to TRBD1. The CDR3 extends over 13 amino acids. V lost 3 bases and J lost 10; bases outside the gene matches: 5. Looked up from germline, CDR1 is SGHVS and CDR2 is FNYEAQ. The CDR3 sequence is CASSLGQGMSAFF. CDR3 bases: TGTGCCAGCAGCTTGGGACAGGGGATGTCAGCTTTCTTT. Complete variable domain (other parts from reference TRBV7-6 and TRBJ1-1): GAGVSQSPRYKVTKRGQDVALRCDPISGHVSLYWYRQALGQGPEFLTYFNYEAQQDKSGLPNDRFSAERPEGSISTLTIQRTEQRDSAMYRCASSLGQGMSAFFGQGTRLTVV.

This chain joins TRBV9 and TRBJ2-6; D gene ambiguous. CDR1 and CDR2 from the germline V gene are SGDLS and YYNGEE. This CDR3 is built from 13 residues. Trimming removed 5 bases from V and 0 bases from J, with 3 bases in between. This chain's CDR3 is CASRTSGANVLTF. CDR3 coding DNA: TGTGCCAGCAGGACCTCTGGGGCCAACGTCCTGACTTTC.

This rearrangement joins TRBV5-1 to TRBJ2-1, with D unclear. V shed 0 bases and J shed 7 bases, with 8 bases lying between them. Germline V gene data show CDR1 as SGHRS and CDR2 as YFSETQ. The CDR3 spans 13 residues. DNA of the CDR3: TGCGCCAGCAGCTTGGAGCGTGGGAATGAGCAGTTCTTC. Residues: CASSLERGNEQFF.

This clone was observed a few times. The genes are TRBV6-1 and TRBJ1-2; the D is unclear. Germline assignment: CDR1 MNHNS and CDR2 SASEGT. The V and J ends lost 5 bases and 4 bases respectively, with 17 bases between them. The CDR3 runs to 15 residues. DNA for the CDR3: TGTGCCAGCAGTTTCGGGAGAACGAAGATCTATGGCTACACCTTC. Amino acids: CASSFGRTKIYGYTF.

This chain uses TRBV29-1 with TRBJ2-3, with D hard to call. The CDR3 sequence is 15 residues long. Germline lookup yields CDR1 SQVTM and CDR2 ANQGSEA. V was shortened by 2 bases and J by 2 bases, with 14 bases between the two germline ends. The CDR3 nucleotides are TGCAGCGTTGAACTACGGGCCCCCACCACAGATACGCAGTATTTT. Its translation is CSVELRAPTTDTQYF.

The chain recombines TRBV27 with TRBJ2-2; D possibly corresponds to TRBD2 (6 bases). Germline V gives CDR1 MNHEY, CDR2 SMNVEV (reference sequence). V was clipped by 2 bases and J by 5 bases, with 18 bases between them. The CDR3 length is 17 residues. The CDR3 bases are TGTGCCAGCAGTTTAGGGCCTGTTGCGGGGATTACCGGGGAGCTGTTTTTT. Protein sequence: CASSLGPVAGITGELFF.

The V gene is TRBV7-3, the J gene TRBJ2-1, with TRBD2 matching over 13 bases. The CDR3 runs to 16 residues. The germline V gene has CDR1 SGHTA and CDR2 FQGTGA. After removal of 2 bases from V and 3 bases from J, the junction contained 1 base not matched to a gene. CDR3 in DNA: TGTGCCAGCAGCTTAGGGACTAGCGGGGTCTACAATGAGCAGTTCTTC. Amino acid sequence: CASSLGTSGVYNEQFF.

The chain combines TRBV11-2 with TRBJ2-5, with 9 bases identical to TRBD1. Trimming cost V 4 bases and J 5 bases; bases outside gene matches: 14. The length of the CDR3 is 17 residues. Germline lookup yields CDR1 SGHAT and CDR2 FQNNGV. The CDR3 sequence: CASSSVAGTGKVETQYF. Here the CDR3 DNA reads TGTGCCAGCAGCTCGGTTGCCGGGACAGGGAAAGTTGAGACCCAGTACTTC.

This clone was seen more than once but under ten times. The genes are TRBV6-5 and TRBJ1-1; the D is unclear. The germline gives CDR1 MNHEY, CDR2 SVGAGI. Trimming took 0 bases from V and 1 from J, leaving 3 bases between them. This CDR3 spans 13 amino acids. The CDR3 is CASSYSQNTEAFF. CDR3 coding DNA: TGTGCCAGCAGTTACTCCCAGAACACTGAAGCTTTCTTT.

The rearrangement uses TRBV6-5 and TRBJ2-7; 10 nucleotides agree with TRBD2. With 7 bases clipped from V and 1 base from J, the junction kept 4 bases outside the gene matches. This CDR3 contains 14 residues. Germline CDR1 and CDR2: MNHEY and SVGAGI. CDR3 sequence: CASKRTSGSYEQYF. The CDR3 DNA reads as TGTGCCAGCAAGCGGACTAGCGGTTCCTACGAGCAGTACTTC.

The chain recombines TRBV2 with TRBJ2-7, with D perhaps matching TRBD1 or TRBD2 (6 bases each). The CDR3 length is 13 residues. Trimming stripped 6 bases from V and 0 bases from J, with 9 bases between. The germline gives CDR1 SNHLY, CDR2 FYNNEI. The CDR3 nucleotides read TGTGCCAGCAGGGGGGGCGCCTCCTACGAGCAGTACTTC. Protein: CASRGGASYEQYF.

In its sample, this clone was seen once. The V gene is TRBV6-5, the J gene TRBJ1-2; 7 bases are shared with TRBD1. The germline V gene encodes CDR1 MNHEY and CDR2 SVGAGI. CDR3 length equals 13 residues. Trimming at V came to 6 bases and at J to 7 bases, leaving 8 bases not matched to a gene. This CDR3 reads CASSLDRVAGYTF. CDR3 nucleotide sequence: TGTGCCAGCAGCCTCGACAGGGTAGCTGGCTACACCTTC.

The sample holds many counts of this clone. The CDR3 DNA reads TGTGCCAGCACCATAACCCTAGGGACAGGGGGCGCTAACTATGGCTACACCTTC. It codes for CASTITLGTGGANYGYTF. This chain links TRBV4-2 with TRBJ1-2, with 12 bases aligning to TRBD1. This CDR3 comprises 18 residues. The germline gives CDR1 LGHNA, CDR2 YNFKEQ. V lost 7 bases to trimming and J lost 0 bases; unmatched junction nucleotides: 12.

This clone has a single count. The chain joins TRBV5-1 to TRBJ2-5; D tentatively fits TRBD1 or TRBD2 (6 bases each). V lost 3 bases to trimming and J lost 2 bases, with 20 bases between them. This CDR3 has 17 amino acids. Germline assignment: CDR1 SGHRS and CDR2 YFSETQ. DNA for the CDR3: TGCGCCAGCAGCTCACCTTTTTGGGGGGCTCAACAAGAGACCCAGTACTTC. This translates into CASSSPFWGAQQETQYF. The whole variable domain, filled in from reference TRBV5-1 and TRBJ2-5, reads KAGVTQTPRYLIKTRGQQVTLSCSPISGHRSVSWYQQTPGQGLQFLFEYFSETQRNKGNFPGRFSGRQFSNSRSEMNVSTLELGDSALYLCASSSPFWGAQQETQYFGPGTRLLVL.

The V call is TRBV20-1, the J call TRBJ2-5; D is uncertain. Trimming removed 5 bases at V and 5 bases at J, with 6 bases between. CDR3 length equals 10 residues. CDR1 and CDR2 (germline): DFQATT, SNEGSKA (reference sequence). CDR3 residues: CSAPSETQYF. In nucleotides, the CDR3 is TGCAGTGCTCCGAGCGAGACCCAGTACTTC.

The CDR3 nucleotides read TGTGCCAGTAAAGTGGGCTTGAACACTGAAGCTTTCTTT. Encoded protein: CASKVGLNTEAFF. The J gene is TRBJ1-1, the V gene TRBV19; D gene unclear. CDR3 size: 13 residues. V gave up 7 bases and J gave up 0 bases, with 9 bases separating them. In germline, CDR1 is LNHDA, CDR2 SQIVND (reference sequence).

The chain is built from TRBV29-1 and TRBJ2-3; D not certain. V shed 3 bases and J shed 0 bases, with 13 bases lying between them. Germline CDR1 is SQVTM and CDR2 is ANQGSEA. The CDR3 length is 15 residues. Here the CDR3 reads CSVDSLGRSTDTQYF. The CDR3 nucleotides read TGCAGCGTTGATTCCCTGGGAAGAAGCACAGATACGCAGTATTTT.

This clone was seen only a few times. The chain's CDR3 is CASSLGNSIQETQYF. The CDR3 bases are TGTGCCAGCTCACTAGGGAACTCAATTCAAGAGACCCAGTACTTC. The gene calls are TRBV18 and TRBJ2-5; D gene ambiguous. Trimming pared 4 bases from V and 2 bases from J, leaving 14 bases between. CDR3 length: 15 amino acids. Germline V lookup: CDR1 KGHSH, CDR2 LQKENI.

The V and J genes are TRBV5-5 and TRBJ2-2; the D call may be TRBD1 or TRBD2 (5 bases each). The CDR3 is made up of 15 amino acids. Germline loops: CDR1 SGHKS, CDR2 YYEKEE (reference sequence). The V end was cut by 3 bases, the J end by 0 bases, with 9 bases between. The CDR3 region has the DNA TGTGCCAGCAGCTGGGGGATTTCGAACACCGGGGAGCTGTTTTTT. It specifies CASSWGISNTGELFF. Full variable domain (missing parts from reference TRBV5-5 and TRBJ2-2): DAGVTQSPTHLIKTRGQQVTLRCSPISGHKSVSWYQQVLGQGPQFIFQYYEKEERGRGNFPDRFSARQFPNYSSELNVNALLLGDSALYLCASSWGISNTGELFFGEGSRLTVL.